These 21 T cell receptor beta chains share one sample of origin, sequenced in a study of cytomegalovirus exposure and HLA in healthy donors. This PCR relied on a set of 60 Vbeta primers and 13 Jbeta primers. Profiling relied on immunoSEQ multiplex PCR, and the TCRdb table lists in-frame clones only, not all of them. The data contain approximately 120,000 clones, 76% of them singletons. Sequencing used PBMCs. All receptors derive from a man over 45 in good health and CMV-seronegative.

The chain combines TRBV2 with TRBJ2-1; D ambiguous. The CDR3 has 13 amino acids. CDR1 and CDR2 from the germline V gene are SNHLY and FYNNEI. Deletions cut 7 bases from V and 0 bases from J, with 7 bases between. CDR3 sequence reads: CASTRSSYNEQFF. CDR3 sequence (DNA): TGTGCCAGCACCCGGAGCTCCTACAATGAGCAGTTCTTC.

This clone has a single count. Here the CDR3 DNA reads TGTGCCATCGGGGGACATCTAATTGAAGCTTTCTTT. Encoded protein: CAIGGHLIEAFF. The J gene is TRBJ1-1, the V gene TRBV10-3; perhaps TRBD1 as D (6 bases). CDR3 length: 12 amino acids. Per germline, CDR1 ENHRY and CDR2 SYGVKD. V was trimmed by 8 bases and J by 7 bases, leaving 14 bases between them.

For this clone: At the DNA level, this CDR3 is encoded by other sequences in the same sample as well. The chain uses TRBV19 and TRBJ1-1; D is uncertain. V was clipped by 0 bases and J by 2 bases, with 4 bases between them. The germline CDR1 and CDR2 sequences are LNHDA and SQIVND (reference sequence). The CDR3 is made up of 13 amino acids. Written as DNA, the CDR3 is TGTGCCAGTAGTATAGACAGAAACACTGAAGCTTTCTTT. This gives the protein CASSIDRNTEAFF.

This clone occurred once. The J gene is TRBJ1-2, the V gene TRBV15, with 7 bases fitting TRBD1. V shed 10 bases, J shed 0 bases, and the junction held 5 bases outside the gene matches. CDR1 and CDR2 (germline): LNHNV, YYDKDF (reference sequence). The CDR3 totals 13 residues. The CDR3 nucleotides read TGTGCCATCGGGGACAGAGCTAACTATGGCTACACCTTC. This codes for CAIGDRANYGYTF.

The V and J genes are TRBV29-1 and TRBJ1-1; TRBD1 aligns across 9 bases. Germline loops: CDR1 SQVTM, CDR2 ANQGSEA. The CDR3 has 13 amino acids. The V segment lost 5 bases and the J segment 5 bases; nucleotides outside the gene matches: 6. As DNA, the CDR3 is TGCAGCGTTACGGGGGGACAGGGAACTGAAGCTTTCTTT. Encoded protein: CSVTGGQGTEAFF.

The chain is built from TRBV4-2 and TRBJ1-3; D is undetermined. V gave up 4 bases and J gave up 0 bases, with 7 bases separating them. CDR1 is LGHNA and CDR2 is YNFKEQ in the germline V gene. The CDR3 has 14 amino acids. CDR3 region: CASSPGNSGNTIYF. In nucleotides, the CDR3 is TGTGCCAGCAGCCCAGGAAACTCTGGAAACACCATATATTTT.

The genes are TRBV7-2 and TRBJ1-3; 7 bases align to TRBD1. The CDR3 is made up of 20 amino acids. Germline trimming cut 0 bases from V and 0 bases from J; bases unmatched to any gene: 14. Germline V gene sequence: CDR1 SGHTA, CDR2 FQGNSA. The CDR3 nucleotides read TGTGCCAGCAGCTTAGCCCGACAGGGTTGGCGGGCGTACTCTGGAAACACCATATATTTT. This encodes CASSLARQGWRAYSGNTIYF.

The chain's CDR3 is CASSPGDRRYEQYV. DNA of the CDR3: TGCGCCAGCAGCCCAGGGGACCGCCGTTACGAGCAGTACGTC. V usage is TRBV5-1 and J usage is TRBJ2-7, with D perhaps TRBD1 (6 bases). CDR1 is SGHRS, CDR2 YFSETQ, per germline. The V and J ends lost 4 bases and 4 bases respectively, with 15 bases between them. This CDR3 is built from 14 residues.

The V gene is TRBV5-5, the J gene TRBJ2-5; 8 bases are a match to TRBD1. The CDR3 runs 14 residues. V was clipped by 1 base and J by 5 bases; unmatched bases: 4. CDR1 is SGHKS and CDR2 is YYEKEE in the germline V gene (reference sequence). The CDR3 reads CASSLPRDRETQYF. Here the CDR3 DNA reads TGTGCCAGCAGCTTGCCCCGGGACAGGGAGACCCAGTACTTC.

The V call is TRBV7-6, the J call TRBJ1-6; the D is unclear. The CDR3 has 14 residues. The V gene's germline CDR1 is SGHVS and CDR2 FNYEAQ. V was trimmed by 5 bases and J by 0 bases, leaving 5 bases between them. CDR3 bases: TGTGCCAGCAGCGGCAGCTCCTATAATTCACCCCTCCACTTT. Amino acids: CASSGSSYNSPLHF.

The rearrangement joins TRBV29-1 to TRBJ1-1, with D tentatively TRBD1 (6 bases). This CDR3 is built from 12 residues. V was pared by 7 bases and J by 1 base, with 10 bases between. Germline assignment: CDR1 SQVTM and CDR2 ANQGSEA. The CDR3 is CSASQGNTEAFF. CDR3 sequence (DNA): TGCAGCGCGTCACAGGGGAACACTGAAGCTTTCTTT.

This chain connects TRBV10-1 to TRBJ2-2; 7 nucleotides line up with TRBD1. CDR3 length: 13 residues. After removal of 6 bases from V and 8 bases from J, the junction contained 6 bases not matched to a gene. The V gene's germline CDR1 is WNHNN and CDR2 SYGVQD (reference sequence). In DNA form, the CDR3 reads TGCGCCAGCAGAGCGGACAGGACGGGGGAGCTGTTTTTT. As protein: CASRADRTGELFF.

The chain joins TRBV6-1 to TRBJ2-1, with D hard to call. Germline V gene lookup returns CDR1 MNHNS and CDR2 SASEGT. This CDR3 contains 12 residues. Trimming took off 3 bases at V and 10 bases at J, with 10 bases between the two ends. CDR3 sequence (DNA): TGTGCCAGCAGTGATTACCGTCAGGAGCAGTTCTTC. It specifies CASSDYRQEQFF.

This rearrangement joins TRBV7-2 to TRBJ2-2, with TRBD2 matching over 9 bases. CDR1 is SGHTA, CDR2 FQGNSA, per germline. The V and J ends lost 1 base and 7 bases, in that order; junction bases with no gene match: 10. CDR3 length: 17 residues. As DNA, the CDR3 is TGTGCCAGCAGCTTAGGATCAGCGGGGGGATATAACGGGGAGCTGTTTTTT. This gives the protein CASSLGSAGGYNGELFF.

This clone was picked up a small number of times. The rearrangement joins TRBV29-1 to TRBJ2-2; unclear D gene. In germline, CDR1 is SQVTM, CDR2 ANQGSEA. Trimming took 1 base from V and 5 from J, leaving 11 bases between them. The CDR3 runs 14 residues. CDR3 coding DNA: TGCAGCGTTGAAGTGGGTTCTAGGACCGGGGAGCTGTTTTTT. It specifies CSVEVGSRTGELFF.

This chain joins TRBV6-1 and TRBJ2-5; D remains unclear. Germline CDR1 is MNHNS and CDR2 is SASEGT. Trimming shortened V by 6 bases and J by 0 bases, and 14 bases separated the two germline ends. The CDR3 contains 15 residues. Written as DNA, the CDR3 is TGTGCCAGCAGGATTTACAGACAACACCAAGAGACCCAGTACTTC. Translation gives CASRIYRQHQETQYF.

The V gene is TRBV6-5, the J gene TRBJ2-1; D remains ambiguous. The V end lost 0 bases, the J end lost 6 bases, and 15 bases lay between the germline ends. CDR3 size: 16 residues. Germline lookup yields CDR1 MNHEY and CDR2 SVGAGI. This chain's CDR3 is CASSYSRVYSPNEQFF. CDR3 coding DNA: TGTGCCAGCAGTTACTCGCGAGTGTACAGTCCCAATGAGCAGTTCTTC.

The rearrangement uses TRBV4-3 and TRBJ2-1, with D uncertain. This CDR3 is 13 amino acids long. V shed 3 bases and J shed 7 bases, with 10 bases lying between them. Looked up from germline, CDR1 is LGHNA and CDR2 is YSLEER. The CDR3 spells CASSQSVRNEQFF. The CDR3 nucleotides are TGCGCCAGCAGCCAGAGCGTGAGGAATGAGCAGTTCTTC.

This clone appeared a single time. This chain links TRBV14 with TRBJ2-7; D call uncertain. Per germline, CDR1 SGHDN and CDR2 FVKESK. The germline V and J ends were trimmed by 2 bases and 6 bases, with 11 bases remaining between them. The CDR3 is 13 residues long. DNA of the CDR3: TGTGCCAGCAGCCAATACCCCGGCGGCGAGCAGTACTTC. Residues: CASSQYPGGEQYF. Drawing the rest from reference TRBV14 and TRBJ2-7, the complete variable domain is EAGVTQFPSHSVIEKGQTVTLRCDPISGHDNLYWYRRVMGKEIKFLLHFVKESKQDESGMPNNRFLAERTGGTYSTLKVQPAELEDSGVYFCASSQYPGGEQYFGPGTRLTVT.

DNA for the CDR3: TGTGCCAGCAGTGAAAGGCTTTGGAGCTACGAGCAGTACTTC. This encodes CASSERLWSYEQYF. V usage is TRBV2 and J usage is TRBJ2-5, with unresolved D. The end of the DNA is better explained by TRBJ2-7, so the J call may be wrong. The CDR3 sequence is 14 residues long. CDR1 SNHLY and CDR2 FYNNEI come from the germline V gene.

The rearrangement links TRBV9 to TRBJ2-3; 7 positions agree with TRBD2. The germline V gene has CDR1 SGDLS and CDR2 YYNGEE. The CDR3 runs to 17 residues. V lost 3 bases and J lost 5; bases outside the gene matches: 15. DNA of the CDR3: TGTGCCAGCAGCGGCGGGGGAGAGGGTTCCACTGGAGATACGCAGTATTTT. This sequence encodes CASSGGGEGSTGDTQYF.